This section outlines one T cell receptor beta chain sequence together with its context. Its cognate antigen is unknown. The data stem from a study of T cell responses to AZD1222 COVID-19 vaccine. Study-wide results and caveats: Clonal diversity was possibly underestimated, and white British individuals and females predominated among donors. Reports indicate that nearly half of spike-specific TCRs are directed at unmutated variant regions.

Pooling of second doses given at about 4 or about 12 weeks was done. The V gene's germline CDR1 is SGHDT and CDR2 YYEEEE. The V gene end was trimmed by 1 base and the J gene end by 5 bases; junction bases not matched to a gene: 12. CDR3 length: 17 residues. Profiled with immunoSEQ multiplex PCR; TCRdb holds only in-frame clones, not every one. The table shows around 170,000 clones, with nearly 95% occurring only once. This clonotype was obtained from an adult who received the AZD1222 COVID-19 vaccine. V and J are TRBV5-6 and TRBJ2-1; TRBD1 matches 7 bases. The starting material was peripheral blood, obtained 28 days after the second AZD1222 dose. The CDR3 DNA follows: TGTGCCAGCAGCTTGCTAGGTGGCAGGGGGTTCAACAATGAGCAGTTCTTC. Its protein product is CASSLLGGRGFNNEQFF. The complete variable domain, with remaining parts taken from reference TRBV5-6 and TRBJ2-1, reads DAGVTQSPTHLIKTRGQQVTLRCSPKSGHDTVSWYQQALGQGPQFIFQYYEEEERQRGNFPDRFSGHQFPNYSSELNVNALLLGDSALYLCASSLLGGRGFNNEQFFGPGTRLTVL.